This T cell receptor (beta chain) was sequenced in a study of CD8+ T cells in alopecia areata. Whole-study results and caveats: Tofacitinib significantly brought down scalp clonality and expanded CD8+ clones among top 100.

This clone was seen once. Its target is not known. RNA, once extracted, was reverse transcribed into cDNA for use as the sequencing template. Generated by immunoSEQ multiplex PCR, the TCRdb table keeps only in-frame clones and is missing some. The data hold over 200,000 clones, with roughly 64% observed a single time. Germline V CDR1 and CDR2: SQVTM, ANQGSEA. V gave up 7 bases and J gave up 1 base, with 5 bases separating them. This CDR3 is built from 11 residues. Treatment noted: oral pan-JAK inhibitor, 5-10 mg twice daily. The input for sequencing was CD4+ T cells sorted from blood, taken at week 4, from a patient treated with tofacitinib. This sequence originates from a human donor with alopecia areata. The rearrangement uses TRBV29-1 and TRBJ2-1; no clear D. As DNA, the CDR3 is TGCAGCGCCGAGTCCTACAATGAGCAGTTCTTC. It is translated as CSAESYNEQFF.